This TCR beta chain was identified in a study of beta chain features in type 1 diabetes. Study-wide findings and caveats: Shorter TCRB CDR3s, moderately but significantly so, were found in Type 1 diabetes patients in all four CD4+ subsets.

To note about this clone: What it binds is unknown.

Sequencing targeted expressed TCRB transcripts, as all isolated RNA had been reverse transcribed. TCRdb's copy holds only in-frame clones and misses some; the assay was immunoSEQ multiplex PCR. Among about 160,000 clones listed, 9% were seen once. V was pared by 0 bases and J by 8 bases, with 6 bases of the junction left unmatched. The CDR3 is made up of 14 amino acids. Looked up from germline, CDR1 is SGHTA and CDR2 is FQGNSA. CD45RO/CCR7/CD25/CD127/CD95/CD27 separated CD4+ naive, central memory, regulatory and stem cell-like memory cells by sorting. This clonotype originated in a woman aged 25-40 years with type 1 diabetes. This chain uses TRBV7-2 with TRBJ1-2, with 7 bases matching TRBD1. The source material was central memory CD4+ T cells from blood. The CDR3 here is CASSLAAGQRGYTF. CDR3 nucleotide sequence: TGTGCCAGCAGCTTAGCCGCGGGACAGAGGGGCTACACCTTC.